The TCR beta chain under discussion was sequenced for a study of cytomegalovirus exposure and HLA in healthy donors. Overall study findings and caveats: Common viral pathogens (according to a later analysis) appeared linked to several of the most significant clusters. Reportedly, diagnosis of cytomegalovirus status by the classifier showed high specificity and sensitivity. Earlier analysis found most TCR beta V segments productive about 90% or about 30% of the time.

As concerns this clone: As yet, its antigen is unknown.

The PCR contained 60 Vbeta and 13 Jbeta primers. Data came from immunoSEQ multiplex PCR; TCRdb stores just in-frame clones and leaves some out. This table holds roughly 140,000 clones, over 70% found once. V lost 0 bases to trimming and J lost 8 bases; unmatched junction nucleotides: 11. The CDR3 contains 16 residues. Germline assignment: CDR1 SGHRS and CDR2 YFSETQ. V usage is TRBV5-1 and J usage is TRBJ1-2; 9 positions match TRBD1. The sequencing sample was made of PBMCs. This TCR derives from a man between 35 and 55 years old in good health and CMV-seropositive. CDR3 sequence reads: CASSLGPDRGAGGYTF. CDR3 DNA: TGCGCCAGCAGCTTGGGGCCGGACAGGGGTGCTGGGGGCTACACCTTC. Filled out from reference TRBV5-1 and TRBJ1-2, the complete variable domain reads KAGVTQTPRYLIKTRGQQVTLSCSPISGHRSVSWYQQTPGQGLQFLFEYFSETQRNKGNFPGRFSGRQFSNSRSEMNVSTLELGDSALYLCASSLGPDRGAGGYTFGSGTRLTVV.